These 25 T cell receptor beta chains share one sample of origin, sequenced in a study of blood T cells in healthy people across ages. Using a J-beta primer mix together with a sample-barcoded 5' primer, a second PCR was run for 7 to 11 cycles. TCRdb re-analysed the 5' RACE reads in MiXCR, keeping a single row per CDR3 protein. The table lists roughly 680,000 distinct CDR3 sequences, over 40% of them singletons. The specimen sequenced was blood. The receptors were sampled from a woman aged 80 or over in good health.

With respect to this clonotype: A clone one base away is much larger, so this may be a read error. CDR3: CASSIAGGRCYEQYF. CDR3 nucleotides: TGTGCCAGTAGTATAGCAGGCGGGAGATGCTACGAGCAGTACTTC. V usage is TRBV19 and J usage is TRBJ2-7; 7 bases agree with TRBD2. Looked up from germline, CDR1 is LNHDA and CDR2 is SQIVND (reference sequence). J was trimmed by 3 bases and V by 1 base; bases with no gene match: 6. This CDR3 spans 15 amino acids.

The DNA of the CDR3 is TGCCTACCGGACGGAGTTAACTATGGCTACACCTTC. It yields the protein CLPDGVNYGYTF. This chain links TRBV20-1 with TRBJ1-2, with unresolved D. Germline CDR1 reads DFQATT; CDR2 reads SNEGSKA (reference sequence). This CDR3 region has 12 residues.

V and J are TRBV9 and TRBJ2-5; the match to TRBD2 covers 8 bases. With the DNA end fitting TRBJ2-7 better, the J assignment may be wrong. CDR3 length: 15 amino acids. Germline assignment: CDR1 SGDLS and CDR2 YYNGEE. CDR3 in DNA: TGTGCCAGCAGCGTAGCTTCTGGACTAGCCCGCGAGCAGTACTTC. It yields the protein CASSVASGLAREQYF.

This rearrangement joins TRBV27 to TRBJ2-6, with 11 bases fitting TRBD2. CDR1 and CDR2 from the germline V gene are MNHEY and SMNVEV (reference sequence). CDR3 length: 19 residues. J lost 1 base, V lost 3 bases, and 8 bases had no gene match. The CDR3 region has the DNA TGTGCCAGCAGTTTTACTAGCGGGAGTCTCGAGTCTGGGGCCAACGTCCTGACTTTC. It yields the protein CASSFTSGSLESGANVLTF.

The chain couples TRBV18 to TRBJ1-3; 7 bases align to TRBD1. The CDR3 has 17 amino acids. The V gene's germline CDR1 is KGHSH and CDR2 LQKENI. The ends lost 2 bases at V and 7 bases at J; junction bases unmatched: 14. The CDR3 bases are TGTGCCAGCTCACCATTAGGCGGGACAGACGGCACGAACACCATATATTTT. This sequence encodes CASSPLGGTDGTNTIYF.

This clonotype was detected many times. The chain joins TRBV5-1 to TRBJ2-5; 10 positions match TRBD1. The CDR3 contains 15 residues. V shed 3 bases, J shed 3 bases, and the junction held 5 bases outside the gene matches. Looked up from germline, CDR1 is SGHRS and CDR2 is YFSETQ. The CDR3 DNA is TGCGCCAGCAGCTCTTCCGGGACAGGGGAAGAGACCCAGTACTTC. This codes for CASSSSGTGEETQYF.

This clonotype has ten or more counts. The rearrangement joins TRBV3-1 to TRBJ2-1; 10 nucleotides line up with TRBD2. The V gene's germline CDR1 is LGHDT and CDR2 YNNKEL (reference sequence). This CDR3 is built from 13 residues. Germline trimming cut 2 bases from V and 15 bases from J; bases unmatched to any gene: 7. CDR3 sequence reads: CASSQFLAGAPFF. The CDR3 DNA reads TGTGCCAGCAGCCAATTCCTAGCGGGGGCTCCGTTCTTC.

The chain couples TRBV7-9 to TRBJ2-1; 14 nucleotides match TRBD2. The CDR3 extends over 16 amino acids. V gave up 5 bases and J gave up 6 bases; unmatched junction bases: 6. Germline V gives CDR1 SEHNR, CDR2 FQNEAQ (reference sequence). The CDR3 nucleotides are TGTGCCAGCAGCCCCACGACTAGCGGGAGGGGCAATGAGCAGTTCTTC. This gives the protein CASSPTTSGRGNEQFF.

As regards this clonotype: A much bigger clone sits one base away, suggesting this may be a read error. The rearrangement joins TRBV5-1 to TRBJ2-3, with 7 bases aligning to TRBD2. Germline CDR1 reads SGHRS; CDR2 reads YFSETQ. The CDR3 has 14 residues. V gave up 4 bases and J gave up 4 bases; unmatched junction bases: 6. DNA of the CDR3: TGCGCCAGCAGCGCCGGGACTATCGCAGATACGCAGTATTTT. Translation gives CASSAGTIADTQYF.

This clonotype was found once. J is TRBJ1-3 and V is TRBV24-1, with 7 bases identical to TRBD1. This CDR3 is 16 amino acids long. The junction had 4 bases not matched to a gene; V was cut back by 3 bases and J by 0 bases. In germline, CDR1 is KGHDR, CDR2 SFDVKD. The CDR3 spells CATSDAWDSSGNTIYF. The CDR3 nucleotides read TGTGCCACCAGTGATGCCTGGGACAGCTCTGGAAACACCATATATTTT.

This clonotype was picked up many times. CDR3 region: CASSPRPGADYGYTF. As DNA, the CDR3 is TGTGCCAGCTCACCAAGGCCAGGGGCCGATTATGGCTACACCTTC. This sequence joins TRBV18 and TRBJ1-2, with D tentatively TRBD1 (6 bases). The ends were cut back, 2 bases at V and 5 bases at J, with 15 bases in the middle. This CDR3 has 15 residues. The V gene's germline CDR1 is KGHSH and CDR2 LQKENI.

CDR3 DNA sequence: TGTGCCAGCAGTGAGGACAGAGGGGTAGGTTCCTACAATGAGTGGTTCTTC. Translated: CASSEDRGVGSYNEWFF. The chain has TRBV25-1 and TRBJ2-1; D is possibly TRBD1 (6 bases). CDR1 is MGHDK and CDR2 is SYGVNS in the germline V gene. This CDR3 has 17 amino acids. Trimming cost V 3 bases and J 15 bases, with 30 bases left between them.

The rearrangement uses TRBV28 and TRBJ1-5; 9 positions match TRBD1. Germline CDR1 and CDR2: MDHEN and SYDVKM. V was pared by 8 bases and J by 4 bases, with 6 bases of the junction left unmatched. The CDR3 runs 14 residues. CDR3 nucleotide sequence: TGTGCCAGCGCCGGGACAGGGCGAAATCAGCCCCAGCATTTT. This gives the protein CASAGTGRNQPQHF.

The chain links TRBV25-1 to TRBJ2-3; no firm D call. The CDR3 runs to 15 residues. V lost 1 base and J 2 bases, leaving 10 bases between the germline ends. Germline values: CDR1 MGHDK, CDR2 SYGVNS. CDR3 bases: TGTGCCAGCAGTGAATTGGGAAGGGTCACAGATACGCAGTATTTT. This gives the protein CASSELGRVTDTQYF.

On this clonotype: A read error may produce the germline difference seen at one junction end. J is TRBJ2-1 and V is TRBV5-1; 10 bases fit TRBD2. CDR1 is SGHRS, CDR2 YFSETQ, per germline. The CDR3 is 15 amino acids. CDR3 sequence (DNA): TGCGCCAGCAGCCTAGCGGGGGATCTTTACAATGAGCGGTTCTTC. This gives the protein CASSLAGDLYNERFF.

About this clonotype: A read error may explain this, as a much larger clone is one base away. This rearrangement joins TRBV3-1 to TRBJ2-7; D might be TRBD1 or TRBD2, each matching 6 bases. Trimming left V 4 bases short and J 7 bases short, with 23 bases between. The CDR3 consists of 16 residues. Germline V gene sequence: CDR1 LGHDT, CDR2 YNNKEL (reference sequence). The CDR3 sequence is CASSPLKGGLYNEQYF. In DNA, the CDR3 is TGTGCCAGCAGCCCCTTAAAGGGGGGCCTATACAATGAGCAGTACTTC.

This clonotype was counted between two and nine times. The genes are TRBV10-2 and TRBJ2-7, with unresolved D. V lost 3 bases and J lost 7, with 7 bases in between. This CDR3 spans 11 amino acids. The germline V gene encodes CDR1 WSHSY and CDR2 SAAADI. The CDR3 sequence is CASSEYGEQYF. The DNA of the CDR3 is TGCGCCAGCAGTGAATACGGAGAGCAGTACTTC.

The chain employs TRBV5-1 and TRBJ1-1; D remains ambiguous. Germline-derived CDR1 and CDR2 are SGHRS and YFSETQ. Trimming removed 0 bases from V and 1 base from J, with 10 bases in between. There are 15 residues in the CDR3. CDR3 nucleotides: TGCGCCAGCAGCTTGGTGGCGGGTTCGAACACTGAAGCTTTCTTT. It specifies CASSLVAGSNTEAFF.

Worth noting for this clonotype: This may stem from a read error, because a much larger clone lies one nucleotide away. The chain joins TRBV30 to TRBJ2-3; 10 nucleotides align to TRBD1. Per the germline V gene, CDR1 is GTSNPN and CDR2 is SVGIG (reference sequence). The CDR3 length is 16 residues. This chain's CDR3 is CAWRDRPGQGRDAQYF. The DNA of the CDR3 is TGTGCCTGGAGAGATAGACCGGGACAGGGGAGAGATGCGCAGTATTTT.

J is TRBJ2-7 and V is TRBV5-1; a possible D gene is TRBD1 (7 bases). This CDR3 contains 15 residues. V shed 1 base and J shed 6 bases, with 17 bases lying between them. Germline V gene lookup returns CDR1 SGHRS and CDR2 YFSETQ. DNA for the CDR3: TGCGCCAGCAGCTTGACGCGGCAGGGGGGAGGCGAGCAGTACTTC. Amino acid sequence: CASSLTRQGGGEQYF. Full variable domain (outside the CDR3, taken from reference TRBV5-1 and TRBJ2-7): KAGVTQTPRYLIKTRGQQVTLSCSPISGHRSVSWYQQTPGQGLQFLFEYFSETQRNKGNFPGRFSGRQFSNSRSEMNVSTLELGDSALYLCASSLTRQGGGEQYFGPGTRLTVT.

The chain is built from TRBV9 and TRBJ2-7, with 12 bases fitting TRBD2. Trimming took 0 bases from V and 4 from J; bases not matched to a gene: 5. The V gene's germline CDR1 is SGDLS and CDR2 YYNGEE. This CDR3 contains 16 residues. The CDR3 protein is CASSVATSGSGYEQYF. The DNA for the CDR3 is TGTGCCAGCAGCGTAGCGACTAGCGGGAGCGGATACGAGCAGTACTTC.

This clonotype was observed many times. The J gene is TRBJ2-1, the V gene TRBV20-1; D is perhaps TRBD1 (6 bases). CDR3 size: 14 residues. Germline-derived CDR1 and CDR2 are DFQATT and SNEGSKA (reference sequence). The V end lost 8 bases, the J end lost 0 bases, and 14 bases lay between the germline ends. CDR3 sequence: CSSDGTTSYNEQFF. The CDR3 coding sequence is TGCAGTAGCGACGGGACAACCTCCTACAATGAGCAGTTCTTC.

This clonotype was counted between two and nine times. J is TRBJ1-2 and V is TRBV20-1, with D unresolved. The germline V gene has CDR1 DFQATT and CDR2 SNEGSKA (reference sequence). V was trimmed by 2 bases and J by 5 bases, leaving 12 bases between them. The CDR3 totals 13 residues. The CDR3, as DNA: TGCAGTGCTAGAAAGGGCAGTCCTTATGGCTACACCTTC. Amino acids: CSARKGSPYGYTF.

With regard to this clonotype: A much larger clone sits a single nucleotide away, making a read error possible. The chain carries TRBV25-1 and TRBJ2-1, with 10 bases identical to TRBD1. The V segment lost 4 bases and the J segment 5 bases; nucleotides outside the gene matches: 14. Germline CDR1 MGHDK, CDR2 SYGVNS. CDR3 length equals 18 residues. The CDR3 loop is CASSVLKCGTGDNNEQFF. The CDR3 region has the DNA TGTGCCAGCAGTGTTCTGAAATGTGGGACAGGGGACAACAATGAGCAGTTCTTC. Supplemented by reference TRBV25-1 and TRBJ2-1, the full variable domain reads EADIYQTPRYLVIGTGKKITLECSQTMGHDKMYWYQQDPGMELHLIHYSYGVNSTEKGDLSSESTVSRIRTEHFPLTLESARPSHTSQYLCASSVLKCGTGDNNEQFFGPGTRLTVL.

The rearrangement joins TRBV6-6 to TRBJ2-5; the D gene is possibly TRBD1 (5 bases). The J call may be incorrect, as the DNA end agrees better with TRBJ2-7. The CDR3 is 13 amino acids. The germline V gene encodes CDR1 MNHNY and CDR2 SVGAGI (reference sequence). The CDR3 DNA reads TGTGCCAGCAGTTCCCTAGGGGTTGGCGAGCAGTACTTC. Translating gives CASSSLGVGEQYF.